The 25 T cell receptor beta chains below come from one sample, sequenced in a study of T cells in Graves' hyperthyroidism and ophthalmopathy. RNA transcripts provided the source from which TCR beta CDR3 regions were amplified. First-round RT-PCR targeting the TCR CDR3 was performed with the HTBI primer set. From the multiplex PCR reads, TCRdb called clonotypes with MiXCR, one entry per CDR3 protein. The data contain some 560,000 distinct CDR3 sequences, 15% to 19% of them singletons. Specimen: blood. These receptors were taken from a woman aged 25 to 45 with Graves' hyperthyroidism.

This clonotype was seen many times. The V and J genes are TRBV6-2 or TRBV6-3 and TRBJ2-7; 7 bases agree with TRBD1. The CDR3 has 15 amino acids. V was pared by 1 base and J by 2 bases, with 5 bases of the junction left unmatched. The germline CDR1 and CDR2 sequences are MNHEY and SVGEGT. The CDR3 bases are TGTGCCAGCAGTTACTTCCCGGGACAGACCTACGAGCAGTACTTC. This codes for CASSYFPGQTYEQYF.

Many counts were recorded for this clonotype. The CDR3 is CASSSTSGIAYEQFF. The CDR3 DNA is TGTGCCAGCAGCTCGACTAGCGGGATCGCATATGAGCAGTTCTTC. V is TRBV11-2 and J is TRBJ2-1; 11 nucleotides align to TRBD2. The CDR3 is 15 amino acids. Germline-derived CDR1 and CDR2 are SGHAT and FQNNGV. The V and J ends lost 4 bases and 8 bases, in that order; junction bases with no gene match: 7.

The J gene is TRBJ2-7, the V gene TRBV29-1, with a weak D call TRBD2 (5 bases). Germline V CDR1 and CDR2: SQVTM, ANQGSEA. CDR3 length: 13 amino acids. Deletions cut 4 bases from V and 4 bases from J, with 14 bases between. The DNA of the CDR3 is TGCAGCGTTGGGAATTATCGGGAATACGAGCAGTACTTC. This codes for CSVGNYREYEQYF.

This chain uses TRBV6-1 with TRBJ2-1, with TRBD1 matching 10 bases. The CDR3 has 14 residues. V dropped 5 bases and J dropped 10; count of bases not matched to a gene: 8. The germline V gene has CDR1 MNHNS and CDR2 SASEGT. CDR3 sequence (DNA): TGTGCCAGCAGTCCCCATGACAGGGGGCAGGAGCAGTTCTTC. Translated: CASSPHDRGQEQFF.

This clonotype was counted at least ten times. J is TRBJ2-3 and V is TRBV18; 9 nucleotides agree with TRBD2. This CDR3 region has 14 residues. Germline V gene lookup returns CDR1 KGHSH and CDR2 LQKENI. V shed 3 bases, J shed 4 bases, and the junction held 2 bases outside the gene matches. DNA of the CDR3: TGTGCCAGCTCACCCATAGCGGGAGCAGATACGCAGTATTTT. It encodes CASSPIAGADTQYF.

The V and J genes are TRBV18 and TRBJ1-4; a possible D gene is TRBD1 (5 bases). V gave up 4 bases and J gave up 2 bases, with 8 bases separating them. This CDR3 is 14 amino acids long. CDR1 is KGHSH, CDR2 LQKENI, per germline. CDR3 DNA: TGTGCCAGCTCACAGAGACAGACTAATGAAAAACTGTTTTTT. Translated: CASSQRQTNEKLFF.

This clonotype was observed a handful of times. CDR3 protein: CSARSGGSTGELFF. The CDR3 DNA follows: TGCAGTGCCCGATCAGGGGGCTCTACCGGGGAGCTGTTTTTT. The rearrangement links TRBV20-1 to TRBJ2-2, with 8 bases identical to TRBD1. The CDR3 has 14 amino acids. CDR1 is DFQATT, CDR2 SNEGSKA, per germline (reference sequence). V was pared by 6 bases and J by 5 bases, with 8 bases of the junction left unmatched.

This clonotype was picked up many times. The chain links TRBV12-3 or TRBV12-4 to TRBJ1-3, with 7 nucleotides matching TRBD1. Trimming at V came to 5 bases and at J to 3 bases, leaving 10 bases not matched to a gene. This CDR3 is 16 amino acids long. CDR3 in amino acids: CASSRFPNRGGNTIYF. The CDR3 region has the DNA TGTGCCAGCAGTCGATTTCCCAACAGGGGTGGAAACACCATATATTTT.

The chain links TRBV6-1 to TRBJ2-6, with 11 bases identical to TRBD2. J was trimmed by 0 bases and V by 8 bases; bases with no gene match: 9. CDR1 is MNHNS and CDR2 is SASEGT in the germline V gene. The CDR3 runs to 18 residues. The CDR3 DNA sequence: TGTGCCAGCCAACTAGCGGGAGCTCCCCACTCTGGGGCCAACGTCCTGACTTTC. Protein product: CASQLAGAPHSGANVLTF.

The sample holds many counts of this clonotype. The chain couples TRBV11-2 to TRBJ2-1, with D perhaps TRBD2 (6 bases). Germline loops: CDR1 SGHAT, CDR2 FQNNGV. This CDR3 has 16 amino acids. The V and J ends lost 5 bases and 0 bases respectively, with 14 bases between them. CDR3 nucleotides: TGTGCCAGCAGCATCTTTAGCGGTAGCTCCTACAATGAGCAGTTCTTC. Its translation: CASSIFSGSSYNEQFF.

This clonotype has at least ten counts. This chain joins TRBV12-3 or TRBV12-4 and TRBJ1-3; TRBD1 matches 8 bases. This CDR3 is 16 amino acids long. V lost 5 bases, J lost 0 bases, and 6 bases stayed unmatched. The CDR3 loop reads CASSTLGQGSGNTIYF. As DNA, the CDR3 is TGTGCCAGCAGTACACTTGGACAGGGCTCTGGAAACACCATATATTTT.

In its sample, this clonotype was seen many times. This sequence joins TRBV7-9 and TRBJ2-7, with D tentatively TRBD2 (5 bases). The CDR3 runs to 11 residues. Germline V gene data show CDR1 as SEHNR and CDR2 as FQNEAQ (reference sequence). The V and J ends lost 4 bases and 7 bases respectively, with 8 bases between them. The CDR3 region is CASSSGWEQYF. In nucleotides, the CDR3 is TGTGCCAGCAGCTCGGGATGGGAGCAGTACTTC.

This clonotype was counted at least ten times. V and J are TRBV6-1 and TRBJ2-7; TRBD2 matches at 8 bases. The CDR3 has 15 amino acids. Trimming took 5 bases from V and 5 from J; bases not matched to a gene: 11. Germline CDR1 reads MNHNS; CDR2 reads SASEGT. As DNA, the CDR3 is TGTGCCAGCAGTTCTATAGCGGGACGAGGTCACGAGCAGTACTTC. Its translation: CASSSIAGRGHEQYF.

This clonotype was counted ten times or more. The V gene is TRBV3-2, the J gene TRBJ2-5. TRBV3-2 is a listed pseudogene. The CDR3 loop spans 16 amino acids. As DNA, the CDR3 is TGTGCCAGCAGACACCACCAGCCTCATGACCAAGAGACCCAGTACTTC. Its translation: CASRHHQPHDQETQYF.

This sequence joins TRBV3-1 and TRBJ2-1, with TRBD2 matching 8 bases. Germline loops: CDR1 LGHDT, CDR2 YNNKEL (reference sequence). Germline trimming cut 4 bases from V and 3 bases from J; bases unmatched to any gene: 5. This CDR3 region has 15 residues. CDR3 bases: TGTGCCAGCAGCCCCGGACTAGCATACTACAATGAGCAGTTCTTC. Its translation is CASSPGLAYYNEQFF.

The sample holds many counts of this clonotype. This CDR3 is CAISEPNSYEQYF. CDR3 bases: TGTGCCATCAGTGAGCCCAACTCCTACGAGCAGTACTTC. The chain carries TRBV10-3 and TRBJ2-7, with unresolved D. V was clipped by 2 bases and J by 0 bases, with 5 bases between them. The germline gives CDR1 ENHRY, CDR2 SYGVKD. The CDR3 length is 13 residues.

This clonotype showed up many times. The chain joins TRBV6-1 to TRBJ2-1; D may be TRBD2 (6 bases). CDR1 is MNHNS and CDR2 is SASEGT in the germline V gene. This CDR3 region has 14 residues. V shed 6 bases and J shed 7 bases, with 16 bases lying between them. CDR3 in DNA: TGTGCCAGCAGGGATGGGGGGAGAGGTAATGAGCAGTTCTTC. Its translation is CASRDGGRGNEQFF.

The rearrangement links TRBV20-1 to TRBJ2-7; D is unclear. With 4 bases removed from V and 6 bases from J, the gap between germline ends came to 10 bases. Per the germline V gene, CDR1 is DFQATT and CDR2 is SNEGSKA (reference sequence). The CDR3 consists of 11 residues. CDR3: CSAKRVSEQYF. As DNA, the CDR3 is TGCAGTGCTAAAAGGGTATCCGAGCAGTACTTC.

This chain links TRBV27 with TRBJ1-2; D possibly corresponds to TRBD1 (6 bases). The V end lost 3 bases, the J end lost 6 bases, and 29 bases lay between the germline ends. The CDR3 is 19 amino acids. Germline values: CDR1 MNHEY, CDR2 SMNVEV (reference sequence). The CDR3 region is CASSFLPASLNRAPDGYTF. The CDR3 nucleotides are TGTGCCAGCAGTTTCCTCCCCGCGAGCCTAAACAGGGCCCCTGATGGCTACACCTTC.

This clonotype showed up many times. The V call is TRBV5-1, the J call TRBJ2-2, with TRBD1 matching over 8 bases. CDR1 and CDR2 (germline): SGHRS, YFSETQ. V dropped 0 bases and J dropped 4; count of bases not matched to a gene: 2. The CDR3 totals 15 residues. The CDR3 DNA is TGCGCCAGCAGCTTGGGACAGGGGAGCACCGGGGAGCTGTTTTTT. Translation gives CASSLGQGSTGELFF. Drawing the rest from reference TRBV5-1 and TRBJ2-2, the complete variable domain is KAGVTQTPRYLIKTRGQQVTLSCSPISGHRSVSWYQQTPGQGLQFLFEYFSETQRNKGNFPGRFSGRQFSNSRSEMNVSTLELGDSALYLCASSLGQGSTGELFFGEGSRLTVL.

Concerning this clonotype itself: A read error may explain this, as a much larger clone is one base away. The CDR3 DNA is TGTGCCTGGAGTGGAATAGCGTTATCGACCGGGGAGCTGTTTTTT. Amino acid sequence: CAWSGIALSTGELFF. The J gene is TRBJ2-2, the V gene TRBV30, with TRBD2 as a possible D gene (5 bases). V was shortened by 1 base and J by 5 bases, with 14 bases between the two germline ends. Germline CDR1 and CDR2: GTSNPN and SVGIG (reference sequence). CDR3 length: 15 amino acids.

V gene TRBV2 combines with J gene TRBJ1-1; maybe TRBD1 (5 bases). Per germline, CDR1 SNHLY and CDR2 FYNNEI. The CDR3 totals 15 residues. V lost 11 bases, J lost 0 bases, and 19 bases lay in between. The CDR3 spells CACSVPGRMNTEAFF. The CDR3 DNA sequence: TGTGCCTGCTCGGTCCCGGGACGGATGAACACTGAAGCTTTCTTT.

This clonotype has ten or more counts. The chain is built from TRBV12-3 or TRBV12-4 and TRBJ2-2; 10 nucleotides match TRBD2. J gave up 6 bases and V 2 bases, and 3 bases lay outside the gene matches. The CDR3 has 15 amino acids. The CDR3 DNA reads as TGTGCCAGCAGTTTAAGCGGGAGGGCCTCCGGGGAGCTGTTTTTT. Translating it yields CASSLSGRASGELFF.

This clonotype was counted many times. The chain joins TRBV2 to TRBJ1-1; weak D call: TRBD1 (5 bases). Germline assignment: CDR1 SNHLY and CDR2 FYNNEI. Trimming shortened V by 6 bases and J by 3 bases, and 17 bases separated the two germline ends. This CDR3 region has 15 residues. This CDR3 reads CASRQGRAPYTEAFF. The CDR3 DNA follows: TGTGCCAGCAGACAAGGCAGGGCCCCCTACACTGAAGCTTTCTTT. The full variable domain, its missing parts supplied by reference TRBV2 and TRBJ1-1, is EPEVTQTPSHQVTQMGQEVILRCVPISNHLYFYWYRQILGQKVEFLVSFYNNEISEKSEIFDDQFSVERPDGSNFTLKIRSTKLEDSAMYFCASRQGRAPYTEAFFGQGTRLTVV.

There are many counts of this clonotype. V is TRBV6-1 and J is TRBJ2-5; unclear D gene. V dropped 8 bases and J dropped 3 bases, with 4 bases sitting between them. CDR1 is MNHNS, CDR2 SASEGT, per germline. There are 10 residues in the CDR3. The CDR3 is CASVKETQYF. The DNA of the CDR3 is TGTGCCAGCGTTAAAGAGACCCAGTACTTC.